The 23 T cell receptor beta chains presented below share a single source sample, sequenced in a study of CD8 T cells in Susac syndrome. Reverse transcription of about 0.45 to 1 ug RNA was carried out with random hexamers. TCRdb analysed the immunoSEQ multiplex PCR reads with MiXCR anew, one entry per CDR3 protein. The table has roughly 80,000 distinct CDR3 sequences, roughly 91% seen once. The sequencing sample was made of CD4+ T cells from PBMCs. Receptor source: a human donor with Susac syndrome.

The V gene is TRBV20-1, the J gene TRBJ2-7; 7 bases line up with TRBD1. There are 14 residues in the CDR3. In germline, CDR1 is DFQATT, CDR2 SNEGSKA (reference sequence). The ends lost 3 bases at V and 4 bases at J; junction bases unmatched: 9. This CDR3 is CSASLTGLQYEQYF. CDR3 DNA: TGCAGTGCTAGCTTGACAGGGTTACAATACGAGCAGTACTTC.

The chain employs TRBV2 and TRBJ2-7; 7 nucleotides agree with TRBD1. Germline V gene sequence: CDR1 SNHLY, CDR2 FYNNEI. CDR3 length: 13 amino acids. V lost 4 bases to trimming and J lost 6 bases; unmatched junction nucleotides: 6. The CDR3 DNA follows: TGTGCCAGCAGTGGCTTACAGGGGAGCGAGCAGTACTTC. Translation: CASSGLQGSEQYF.

This clonotype was observed a handful of times. The chain couples TRBV7-2 to TRBJ2-7; the D is unclear. V was shortened by 5 bases and J by 3 bases, with 14 bases between the two germline ends. Germline lookup yields CDR1 SGHTA and CDR2 FQGNSA. This CDR3 is 14 amino acids long. This CDR3 reads CASSPRLSLYEQYF. CDR3 DNA sequence: TGTGCCAGCAGCCCGAGGTTAAGTCTCTACGAGCAGTACTTC. Full variable domain (missing parts from reference TRBV7-2 and TRBJ2-7): GAGVSQSPSNKVTEKGKDVELRCDPISGHTALYWYRQSLGQGLEFLIYFQGNSAPDKSGLPSDRFSAERTGGSVSTLTIQRTQQEDSAVYLCASSPRLSLYEQYFGPGTRLTVT.

This sequence joins TRBV7-3 and TRBJ2-5; TRBD2 matches 8 bases. Germline V gives CDR1 SGHTA, CDR2 FQGTGA. The ends lost 1 base at V and 9 bases at J; junction bases unmatched: 22. The CDR3 consists of 19 residues. In DNA form, the CDR3 reads TGTGCCAGCAGCTTAATTAAGCTAGCGGGCAGCCCTGCACAAGGGTCCCAGTACTTC. Its translation: CASSLIKLAGSPAQGSQYF.

The rearrangement uses TRBV5-1 and TRBJ2-1; 8 nucleotides match TRBD2. The CDR3 length is 16 residues. Germline V CDR1 and CDR2: SGHRS, YFSETQ. Trimming took 0 bases from V and 7 from J; bases not matched to a gene: 9. CDR3 sequence: CASSLDAPSGSNEQFF. In nucleotides, the CDR3 is TGCGCCAGCAGCTTGGATGCTCCCAGCGGGAGTAATGAGCAGTTCTTC.

The V and J genes are TRBV12-3 or TRBV12-4 and TRBJ1-3; the D gene is possibly TRBD1 (5 bases). The CDR3 contains 16 residues. Trimming took off 5 bases at V and 0 bases at J, with 14 bases between the two ends. CDR3 sequence (DNA): TGTGCCAGCAGTCCGCCACAGGCGGTCTCTGGAAACACCATATATTTT. It yields the protein CASSPPQAVSGNTIYF.

The V gene is TRBV7-9, the J gene TRBJ1-6; D unresolved. The CDR3 contains 13 residues. Germline CDR1 reads SEHNR; CDR2 reads FQNEAQ (reference sequence). Trimming removed 1 base from V and 7 bases from J, with 5 bases in between. The CDR3 DNA reads as TGTGCCAGCAGCTTAGATCGGAATTCACCCCTCCACTTT. Translating gives CASSLDRNSPLHF.

The chain is built from TRBV20-1 and TRBJ1-1; 9 bases match TRBD1. This CDR3 comprises 16 residues. J was trimmed by 1 base and V by 3 bases; bases with no gene match: 9. Germline CDR1 DFQATT, CDR2 SNEGSKA (reference sequence). CDR3 DNA sequence: TGCAGTGCTAGGAGAGACAGGGGGTTCGAGAACACTGAAGCTTTCTTT. This codes for CSARRDRGFENTEAFF.

This clonotype was recorded only once. The chain has TRBV2 and TRBJ2-3, with D possibly being TRBD2 (5 bases). V was clipped by 9 bases and J by 1 base, with 23 bases between them. Germline V gives CDR1 SNHLY, CDR2 FYNNEI. This CDR3 spans 17 amino acids. The CDR3 sequence is CASSGWRGPAGTDTQYF. CDR3 DNA sequence: TGTGCCAGTTCGGGGTGGAGAGGTCCTGCCGGCACAGATACGCAGTATTTT. The entire variable domain, with the rest obtained from reference TRBV2 and TRBJ2-3, is as follows: EPEVTQTPSHQVTQMGQEVILRCVPISNHLYFYWYRQILGQKVEFLVSFYNNEISEKSEIFDDQFSVERPDGSNFTLKIRSTKLEDSAMYFCASSGWRGPAGTDTQYFGPGTRLTVL.

The genes are TRBV3-1 and TRBJ2-1; TRBD1 or TRBD2 may be the D gene (7 bases each). The germline V and J ends were trimmed by 1 base and 10 bases, with 23 bases remaining between them. This CDR3 has 17 residues. Germline V gene sequence: CDR1 LGHDT, CDR2 YNNKEL (reference sequence). As DNA, the CDR3 is TGTGCCAGCAGCCAAGCGGCAGGGGGTATCACCGGGAGGGAGCAGTTCTTC. Protein product: CASSQAAGGITGREQFF.

The CDR3 spells CASIPSGQEYGYTF. In nucleotides, the CDR3 is TGTGCCAGTATCCCCTCGGGACAGGAATATGGCTACACCTTC. J is TRBJ1-2 and V is TRBV19; 8 bases are shared with TRBD1. Germline CDR1 reads LNHDA; CDR2 reads SQIVND (reference sequence). CDR3 length equals 14 residues. Losses at the gene ends were 7 bases for V and 5 bases for J; bases not matched to a gene: 9.

This chain links TRBV28 with TRBJ2-1; maybe TRBD1 (5 bases). Germline V CDR1 and CDR2: MDHEN, SYDVKM. V was clipped by 10 bases and J by 4 bases, with 8 bases between them. CDR3 length: 11 residues. The CDR3 DNA follows: TGTGCCACCCAGGGTTACAATGAGCAGTTCTTC. It codes for CATQGYNEQFF. Filled out from reference TRBV28 and TRBJ2-1, the complete variable domain reads DVKVTQSSRYLVKRTGEKVFLECVQDMDHENMFWYRQDPGLGLRLIYFSYDVKMKEKGDIPEGYSVSREKKERFSLILESASTNQTSMYLCATQGYNEQFFGPGTRLTVL.

The J gene is TRBJ2-5, the V gene TRBV20-1; no clear D gene. The V gene lost 5 bases and the J gene lost 1 base, with 20 bases spanning the gap. This CDR3 is built from 16 residues. From germline, CDR1 is DFQATT and CDR2 SNEGSKA (reference sequence). In DNA form, the CDR3 reads TGCAGTGCTCCTCAACCGGTGGGGATTTTCCAAGAGACCCAGTACTTC. Translating gives CSAPQPVGIFQETQYF.

This chain joins TRBV5-6 and TRBJ1-2; TRBD1 is a possible D gene (6 bases). Germline V gene sequence: CDR1 SGHDT, CDR2 YYEEEE. The CDR3 is made up of 13 amino acids. The V end lost 1 base, the J end lost 5 bases, and 9 bases lay between the germline ends. The CDR3 DNA reads as TGTGCCAGCAGCTTGAGGGGGGCTTATGGCTACACCTTC. Translating gives CASSLRGAYGYTF.

The rearrangement joins TRBV11-2 to TRBJ2-7; the match to TRBD1 covers 10 bases. Germline assignment: CDR1 SGHAT and CDR2 FQNNGV. Trimming removed 5 bases from V and 5 bases from J; junction bases left unmatched: 9. The CDR3 is 15 residues long. The CDR3 DNA is TGTGCCAGCAGCGGGGCGGGACAGGGGACCCACGAGCAGTACTTC. Protein sequence: CASSGAGQGTHEQYF.

The rearrangement joins TRBV4-3 to TRBJ2-5; the match to TRBD2 covers 11 bases. CDR3 length: 16 residues. Per germline, CDR1 LGHNA and CDR2 YSLEER. The J segment lost 5 bases and the V segment lost 2 bases, leaving 7 bases of the junction unmatched. CDR3 DNA sequence: TGCGCCAGCAGCCAACAACTAGCGGGAGAGCGTGAGACCCAGTACTTC. Translation: CASSQQLAGERETQYF.

V gene TRBV30 combines with J gene TRBJ1-1, with D perhaps matching TRBD1 (6 bases). The CDR3 is 15 residues long. Germline values: CDR1 GTSNPN, CDR2 SVGIG (reference sequence). V lost 2 bases, J lost 7 bases, and 20 bases lay in between. In DNA, the CDR3 is TGTGCCTGGAGTCAGAAAAAGGGGACACACGGTGAAGCTTTCTTT. It yields the protein CAWSQKKGTHGEAFF.

This clonotype showed up just a few times. The V and J genes are TRBV29-1 and TRBJ1-1, with a weak D call TRBD1 (6 bases). Germline CDR1 SQVTM, CDR2 ANQGSEA. The length of the CDR3 is 14 residues. V was shortened by 7 bases and J by 1 base, with 16 bases between the two germline ends. CDR3 in amino acids: CSAPPGGPNTEAFF. The CDR3, as DNA: TGCAGCGCTCCCCCGGGGGGCCCGAACACTGAAGCTTTCTTT.

This clonotype has only a few counts. The rearrangement links TRBV12-3 or TRBV12-4 to TRBJ1-5; possible D gene TRBD1, 6 bases. The CDR3 totals 14 residues. V was trimmed by 6 bases and J by 4 bases, leaving 13 bases between them. CDR3: CASRQAQGNQPQHF. The CDR3 DNA reads as TGTGCCAGCAGGCAAGCCCAGGGGAATCAGCCCCAGCATTTT.

The chain recombines TRBV3-1 with TRBJ2-6, with D perhaps TRBD1 (6 bases). Trimming left V 4 bases short and J 0 bases short, with 10 bases between. CDR1 is LGHDT, CDR2 YNNKEL, per germline (reference sequence). The CDR3 is 16 residues long. The CDR3 nucleotides read TGTGCCAGCAGCCCTGGACAGTTCTCTGGGGCCAACGTCCTGACTTTC. This translates into CASSPGQFSGANVLTF.

The chain has TRBV7-9 and TRBJ1-6; D unresolved. This CDR3 is built from 13 residues. Per germline, CDR1 SEHNR and CDR2 FQNEAQ (reference sequence). Trimming pared 7 bases from V and 8 bases from J, leaving 12 bases between. The CDR3 DNA is TGTGCCAGCACCGACCAAGCCGATTCACCCCTCCACTTT. Residues: CASTDQADSPLHF.

The genes are TRBV6-5 and TRBJ1-5; D is perhaps TRBD1 (6 bases). From germline, CDR1 is MNHEY and CDR2 SVGAGI. V shed 8 bases and J shed 1 base, with 15 bases lying between them. This CDR3 comprises 15 residues. CDR3 coding DNA: TGTGCCAGCTCCCGGGGGCTATTGAGCAATCAGCCCCAGCATTTT. Protein: CASSRGLLSNQPQHF.

V is TRBV7-9 and J is TRBJ2-2; 8 bases are shared with TRBD1. The ends lost 3 bases at V and 5 bases at J; junction bases unmatched: 2. The germline CDR1 and CDR2 sequences are SEHNR and FQNEAQ (reference sequence). CDR3 size: 14 residues. CDR3 DNA: TGTGCCAGCAGCTTGGACAGGGCAACCGGGGAGCTGTTTTTT. Protein: CASSLDRATGELFF. The whole variable domain, filled in from reference TRBV7-9 and TRBJ2-2, reads DTGVSQNPRHKITKRGQNVTFRCDPISEHNRLYWYRQTLGQGPEFLTYFQNEAQLEKSRLLSDRFSAERPKGSFSTLEIQRTEQGDSAMYLCASSLDRATGELFFGEGSRLTVL.